This TCR beta chain was retrieved from a study of tumor-infiltrating lymphocytes in primary liver carcinoma. As for the study in general: Samples returned roughly 3.5 to 8 million productive TCRbeta reads each. Read depth did not differ significantly between tissue types.

The CDR3 sequence runs 14 residues, both termini included. Per the germline V gene, CDR1 is SGHAT and CDR2 is FQDESV (reference sequence). Co-extraction of both nucleic acids (RNA and DNA) used about 19-33 mg of unsorted bulk tissue. Starting material of 500 ng total RNA yielded TCR beta cDNA via a constant-region primer. Three rounds of nested multiplex PCR with slightly modified ARM-PCR produced TCR beta libraries. The first two PCR rounds used TRBV1-TRBV30 forward primers with a C-beta reverse primer, roughly 11 cycles each. TCRdb ran MiXCR on the multiplex PCR reads and lists one entry per CDR3 protein. The table lists approximately 190,000 distinct CDR3 sequences, about 85% of them singletons. Study-wide results and caveats: Representation across all five tumor regions was limited to only about 7-25% of top clones. Top-250-clone fractions were significantly higher in tumors than in blood (p = 0.039). Pairs of tumor regions overlapped more than tumor-adjacent and tumor-blood pairs did.

Turning to this clonotype: Its target is unknown. Likely a read error: the CDR3 ends without its conserved phenylalanine or tryptophan. Because the CDR3's place on the DNA is in doubt, the DNA is left out and the CDR3 is given as listed by TCRdb.

V usage is TRBV11-1 and J usage is TRBJ2-6. This TCR came from a man in his forties with primary liver carcinoma and hepatitis B virus infection. The specimen was tumor tissue from primary liver carcinoma. CDR3 residues: CVSSWNSGANVQTL.